This is a list of T cell receptor beta chains from one sample in a study of T cell changes during pregnancy in multiple sclerosis. Sequencing was performed with immunoSEQ multiplex PCR; in TCRdb, only in-frame clones are kept and a portion is missing. The table lists 40,000 to 60,000 clones, 85% to 95% of them singletons, with 5.5% in the top ten. The sample here was CD8+ T cells from peripheral blood mononuclear cells, taken before pregnancy. These receptors were obtained from a female donor with multiple sclerosis, enrolled in a pregnancy study. The CDR3 runs from the conserved cysteine through the conserved F or W. Each record gives: clone size, V gene, D gene, CDR3 protein. A D gene is named only where the DNA matches it firmly. Clone size appears in some rows only: once, few, many, or a class for an expanded clone.

abundance: few; v_gene: TRBV6-5; d_gene: TRBD2; CDR3aa: CASSLAGKTDTQYF
abundance: NA; v_gene: TRBV30; d_gene: NA; CDR3aa: CAWSLASVYNEQFF
abundance: NA; v_gene: TRBV2; d_gene: TRBD2; CDR3aa: CASSFPSGANNEQFF
abundance: NA; v_gene: TRBV6-1; d_gene: TRBD2; CDR3aa: CASSEVLAGYHEQFF
abundance: NA; v_gene: TRBV30; d_gene: NA; CDR3aa: CAWDLTGFTF
abundance: NA; v_gene: TRBV19; d_gene: NA; CDR3aa: CASSGAGTEAFF
abundance: NA; v_gene: TRBV7-3; d_gene: TRBD1; CDR3aa: CASSPSTGLTEAFF
abundance: NA; v_gene: TRBV5-1; d_gene: NA; CDR3aa: CASSLNSASGYGYTF
abundance: NA; v_gene: TRBV27; d_gene: TRBD1; CDR3aa: CASRASAGQGRGEQYF
abundance: few; v_gene: TRBV6-1; d_gene: NA; CDR3aa: CASSQQGLNTEAFF
abundance: NA; v_gene: TRBV4-1; d_gene: NA; CDR3aa: CASSQDLDMEQFF
abundance: NA; v_gene: TRBV5-4; d_gene: NA; CDR3aa: CASSLVSAGEQYF
abundance: NA; v_gene: TRBV27; d_gene: NA; CDR3aa: CASSLQTYTDTQYF
abundance: NA; v_gene: TRBV19; d_gene: NA; CDR3aa: CASSITRYNEQFF
abundance: once; v_gene: TRBV5-1; d_gene: NA; CDR3aa: CASSLKHSLYGYTF
abundance: NA; v_gene: TRBV19; d_gene: NA; CDR3aa: CASSDERGLNTEAFF
abundance: NA; v_gene: TRBV4-2; d_gene: TRBD2; CDR3aa: CASSGSAGDHNEQFF
abundance: NA; v_gene: TRBV27; d_gene: TRBD2; CDR3aa: CASSLSGTYNEQFF
abundance: NA; v_gene: TRBV29-1; d_gene: TRBD2; CDR3aa: CSVEGGLAGEQFF
abundance: NA; v_gene: TRBV11-3; d_gene: TRBD2; CDR3aa: CASSLGIAGIGEQFF
abundance: NA; v_gene: TRBV10-3; d_gene: TRBD2; CDR3aa: CAISESLRAASGLYEQYF
abundance: NA; v_gene: TRBV19; d_gene: TRBD2; CDR3aa: CASSPNAAGGDTDTQYF
abundance: NA; v_gene: TRBV7-9; d_gene: TRBD2; CDR3aa: CASSLETSGGETQYF
abundance: NA; v_gene: TRBV4-1; d_gene: NA; CDR3aa: CASSQAVGEQYF
abundance: NA; v_gene: TRBV19; d_gene: NA; CDR3aa: CASRMFGAINEKLFF
abundance: medium-sized; v_gene: TRBV6-1; d_gene: NA; CDR3aa: CASRHDRLEQYF
abundance: NA; v_gene: TRBV27; d_gene: TRBD1; CDR3aa: CASSFQGTGYEQYF
abundance: NA; v_gene: TRBV11-1; d_gene: TRBD2; CDR3aa: CASSFTPFSSGINTGELFF
abundance: NA; v_gene: TRBV11-2; d_gene: TRBD2; CDR3aa: CASSSGLAGYTGELFF
abundance: NA; v_gene: TRBV7-6; d_gene: TRBD1; CDR3aa: CASRPGQGATEAFF
abundance: NA; v_gene: TRBV9; d_gene: NA; CDR3aa: CASTRGRGSYNEQFF
abundance: NA; v_gene: TRBV9; d_gene: NA; CDR3aa: CASSVEGGDTEAFF
abundance: few; v_gene: TRBV19; d_gene: NA; CDR3aa: CASSIGLGRIDGYTF
abundance: NA; v_gene: TRBV6-4; d_gene: TRBD1; CDR3aa: CASRLTTGGFYNEQFF
abundance: NA; v_gene: TRBV5-1; d_gene: TRBD2; CDR3aa: CASSTGTAGGDEQFF
abundance: NA; v_gene: TRBV4-1; d_gene: TRBD1; CDR3aa: CASSVRDREQPQHF
abundance: once; v_gene: TRBV4-3; d_gene: NA; CDR3aa: CASSQDLVPTRTNNEQFF
abundance: NA; v_gene: TRBV27; d_gene: NA; CDR3aa: CASSRGRWLASYNEQFF
abundance: NA; v_gene: TRBV4-3; d_gene: NA; CDR3aa: CASSQSRQLPNTEAFF
abundance: once; v_gene: TRBV19; d_gene: TRBD1; CDR3aa: CASSPHRGDGYTF
abundance: NA; v_gene: TRBV9; d_gene: TRBD1; CDR3aa: CASSVIQGGTEAFF
abundance: NA; v_gene: TRBV5-8; d_gene: TRBD1; CDR3aa: CASSIGTGGGTEAFF
abundance: NA; v_gene: TRBV28; d_gene: NA; CDR3aa: CASSLSGSYGYTF
abundance: NA; v_gene: TRBV28; d_gene: TRBD1; CDR3aa: CASSPGQGGGGFSYEQYF
abundance: NA; v_gene: TRBV9; d_gene: NA; CDR3aa: CASNRGTNTEQYF